The 4 T cell receptor beta chains presented below share a single source sample, sequenced in a study of CD8 T cells in ankylosing spondylitis (dated by TCRdb to between 2016 and 2019). What the study reported, not specific to this receptor: Blood from ankylosing spondylitis patients appeared to be characterized by a TCR beta motif made up of several highly homologous amino acid variants.

The library was generated by 5' RACE. The sequencer listed for this sample is Illumina HiSeq 2500. TCRdb redid the processing of the public reads, applying fastp at Q25 and MiXCR, and retained in-frame beta chains. Merged by CDR3 protein, the rows form single entries marked with the most common genes and DNA. The sample table lists about 800,000 distinct CDR3 sequences, 12% of them with a count of one. Roughly 0.51% of the sample lies in the top ten. Their antigens are not known. Sequences were obtained from blood, either unsorted or a sorted T cell fraction (not recorded which). Every receptor here comes from a male donor with ankylosing spondylitis.

This clonotype occurred a few times. V and J are TRBV6-2 or TRBV6-3 and TRBJ2-3; D not resolved. The CDR3 spans 12 residues. Trimming stripped 6 bases from V and 3 bases from J, with 7 bases between. CDR1 is MNHEY, CDR2 SVGEGT, per germline. The DNA for the CDR3 is TGTGCCAGCAGAGAAGTAACAGATACGCAGTATTTT. This encodes CASREVTDTQYF.

The CDR3 region has the DNA TGTGCCAGCAGCCGTGTGGGACTAGGTCGCGACGAGCAGTACTTC. This translates into CASSRVGLGRDEQYF. The chain joins TRBV7-2 to TRBJ2-7; 8 bases fit TRBD2. V was clipped by 5 bases and J by 5 bases; unmatched bases: 11. The CDR3 runs 15 residues. Germline V gene lookup returns CDR1 SGHTA and CDR2 FQGNSA.

In DNA, the CDR3 is TGCGCCAGCAGACTAGTGGGGACTAGCACAGATACGCAGTATTTT. This translates into CASRLVGTSTDTQYF. The rearrangement joins TRBV4-1 to TRBJ2-3; D might be TRBD2 (6 bases). V was cut by 6 bases and J by 0 bases, with 13 bases left in between. The CDR3 has 15 residues. Germline V gene sequence: CDR1 MGHRA, CDR2 YSYEKL.

This clonotype was observed a handful of times. The gene calls are TRBV20-1 and TRBJ2-3; 12 nucleotides align to TRBD2. Per the germline V gene, CDR1 is DFQATT and CDR2 is SNEGSKA (reference sequence). The CDR3 spans 17 residues. Germline trimming cut 3 bases from V and 2 bases from J; bases unmatched to any gene: 9. CDR3 protein: CSASASGRGSDTDTQYF. The CDR3 nucleotides are TGCAGTGCTAGTGCTAGCGGGAGGGGAAGTGACACAGATACGCAGTATTTT.